A selection of T cell receptor beta chains follows, all from one sample in a study of early T cells in non-severe SARS-CoV-2 infection. TCRdb re-called the 5' RACE reads through MiXCR, storing one row per CDR3 protein. The sample consists of roughly 120,000 distinct CDR3 sequences, 14% to 15% of them appearing once. The specimen sequenced was whole blood. These receptors originate from an adult who was a healthcare worker with PCR-confirmed SARS-CoV-2 infection or an uninfected control (not recorded which). CDR3s include the opening cysteine and the closing phenylalanine or tryptophan. D genes are given only for firm matches. Not every row has a clone size; where given, it reads once, few, many or a size class.

d_gene: .; abundance: .; v_gene: TRBV11-3; j_gene: TRBJ2-1; len: 15; CDR3aa: CASSLGPFSYNEQFF; CDR3nt: TGTGCCAGCAGCCTAGGGCCATTCTCCTACAATGAGCAGTTCTTC
d_gene: TRBD1; abundance: .; v_gene: TRBV14; j_gene: TRBJ1-2; len: 15; CDR3aa: CASSPVQGAFYGYTF; CDR3nt: TGTGCCAGCAGCCCCGTCCAGGGGGCATTTTATGGCTACACCTTC
d_gene: TRBD2; abundance: .; v_gene: TRBV5-8; j_gene: TRBJ2-5; len: 15; CDR3aa: CASRYPGRGDETQYF; CDR3nt: TGTGCCAGCAGATACCCCGGGAGGGGGGATGAGACCCAGTACTTC
d_gene: TRBD2; abundance: few; v_gene: TRBV7-8; j_gene: TRBJ2-3; len: 16; CDR3aa: CASSFRLAGGADTQYF; CDR3nt: TGTGCCAGCAGCTTTCGACTAGCGGGGGGAGCAGATACGCAGTATTTT
d_gene: TRBD1; abundance: .; v_gene: TRBV2; j_gene: TRBJ2-7; len: 12; CDR3aa: CASRSGQGEQYF; CDR3nt: TGTGCCAGCAGATCGGGACAGGGCGAGCAGTACTTC
d_gene: .; abundance: .; v_gene: TRBV12-3/TRBV12-4; j_gene: TRBJ1-6; len: 13; CDR3aa: CASSLWFNSPLHF; CDR3nt: TGTGCCAGCAGTTTGTGGTTTAATTCACCCCTCCACTTT
d_gene: .; abundance: few; v_gene: TRBV3-1; j_gene: TRBJ2-3; len: 13; CDR3aa: CASSQHGGDTQYF; CDR3nt: TGTGCCAGCAGCCAACACGGGGGCGATACGCAGTATTTT
d_gene: .; abundance: few; v_gene: TRBV3-1; j_gene: TRBJ1-1; len: 15; CDR3aa: CASSQDEGPGTEAFF; CDR3nt: TGTGCCAGCAGCCAAGATGAAGGGCCGGGCACTGAAGCTTTCTTT
d_gene: TRBD1; abundance: few; v_gene: TRBV6-6; j_gene: TRBJ2-2; len: 16; CDR3aa: CASSQGQWANTGELFF; CDR3nt: TGTGCCAGCAGCCAGGGACAGTGGGCGAACACCGGGGAGCTGTTTTTT
d_gene: .; abundance: .; v_gene: TRBV5-1; j_gene: TRBJ1-2; len: 14; CDR3aa: CASRNRPGPYGYTF; CDR3nt: TGCGCCAGCAGAAATCGACCGGGGCCCTATGGCTACACCTTC
d_gene: .; abundance: few; v_gene: TRBV12-3/TRBV12-4; j_gene: TRBJ1-3; len: 13; CDR3aa: CASSWGSGNTIYF; CDR3nt: TGTGCCAGCAGTTGGGGGTCTGGAAACACCATATATTTT
d_gene: .; abundance: .; v_gene: TRBV19; j_gene: TRBJ1-5; len: 17; CDR3aa: CASSIGPLRGGNQPQHF; CDR3nt: TGTGCCAGTAGTATAGGACCCCTACGAGGGGGCAATCAGCCCCAGCATTTT
d_gene: .; abundance: .; v_gene: TRBV7-6; j_gene: TRBJ2-7; len: 14; CDR3aa: CASSLGGGPNEQYF; CDR3nt: TGTGCCAGCAGCTTAGGCGGGGGCCCCAACGAGCAGTACTTC
d_gene: TRBD1; abundance: .; v_gene: TRBV7-9; j_gene: TRBJ2-3; len: 13; CDR3aa: CASSLQGFDTQYF; CDR3nt: TGTGCCAGCAGCCTACAGGGGTTCGATACGCAGTATTTT
d_gene: .; abundance: few; v_gene: TRBV20-1; j_gene: TRBJ1-1; len: 14; CDR3aa: CSARGDAGNTEAFF; CDR3nt: TGCAGTGCTAGGGGCGATGCGGGGAACACTGAAGCTTTCTTT
d_gene: .; abundance: .; v_gene: TRBV29-1; j_gene: TRBJ2-1; len: 11; CDR3aa: CSVVIVYEQFF; CDR3nt: TGCAGCGTTGTTATTGTGTATGAGCAGTTCTTC
d_gene: .; abundance: .; v_gene: TRBV30; j_gene: TRBJ1-3; len: 15; CDR3aa: CAWSVVRFGGNTIYF; CDR3nt: TGTGCCTGGAGTGTAGTCCGGTTTGGGGGAAACACCATATATTTT
d_gene: .; abundance: few; v_gene: TRBV29-1; j_gene: TRBJ2-1; len: 13; CDR3aa: CSVAGQPNGEQFF; CDR3nt: TGCAGCGTTGCCGGACAGCCCAATGGGGAGCAGTTCTTC
d_gene: .; abundance: .; v_gene: TRBV3-1; j_gene: TRBJ2-5; len: 14; CDR3aa: CASSQDGSRETQYF; CDR3nt: TGTGCCAGCAGCCAAGATGGCAGTCGAGAGACCCAGTACTTC
d_gene: .; abundance: few; v_gene: TRBV3-1; j_gene: TRBJ2-7; len: 15; CDR3aa: CASSQVTALRYEQYF; CDR3nt: TGTGCCAGCAGCCAAGTTACAGCGCTTCGCTACGAGCAGTACTTC
d_gene: TRBD2; abundance: few; v_gene: TRBV20-1; j_gene: TRBJ2-4; len: 15; CDR3aa: CSALRASGRENIQYF; CDR3nt: TGCAGTGCTCTCCGGGCCTCAGGGAGGGAAAACATTCAGTACTTC
d_gene: TRBD1; abundance: .; v_gene: TRBV27; j_gene: TRBJ1-5; len: 17; CDR3aa: CASYDAGGESQSEPQHF; CDR3nt: TGTGCCAGCTATGACGCAGGGGGTGAAAGCCAATCTGAGCCCCAGCATTTT
d_gene: .; abundance: .; v_gene: TRBV7-2; j_gene: TRBJ2-2; len: 17; CDR3aa: CASSLEGVRGGTGELFF; CDR3nt: TGTGCCAGCAGCTTAGAGGGAGTCAGGGGAGGGACCGGGGAGCTGTTTTTT
d_gene: .; abundance: .; v_gene: TRBV29-1; j_gene: TRBJ2-7; len: 13; CDR3aa: CSVQETSPGEQYF; CDR3nt: TGCAGCGTTCAGGAAACTAGTCCGGGGGAGCAGTACTTC
d_gene: TRBD1; abundance: .; v_gene: TRBV6-5; j_gene: TRBJ2-7; len: 15; CDR3aa: CVSSPDRAVSYEQYF; CDR3nt: TGTGTCAGCAGCCCGGACAGGGCGGTCTCCTACGAGCAGTACTTC
d_gene: .; abundance: .; v_gene: TRBV4-1; j_gene: TRBJ1-1; len: 16; CDR3aa: CASSQSGPGVGTEAFF; CDR3nt: TGCGCCAGCAGCCAATCGGGGCCCGGGGTCGGCACTGAAGCTTTCTTT
d_gene: TRBD1; abundance: .; v_gene: TRBV5-1; j_gene: TRBJ2-6; len: 18; CDR3aa: CASSLNRGRGSGANVLTF; CDR3nt: TGCGCCAGCAGCTTGAACAGGGGAAGAGGTTCCGGGGCCAACGTCCTGACTTTC
d_gene: .; abundance: .; v_gene: TRBV6-1; j_gene: TRBJ2-1; len: 14; CDR3aa: CASPRRRLNNEQFF; CDR3nt: TGTGCCAGCCCGCGTAGGCGTCTGAACAATGAGCAGTTCTTC
d_gene: .; abundance: .; v_gene: TRBV4-1; j_gene: TRBJ2-5; len: 14; CDR3aa: CASSQAVALETQYF; CDR3nt: TGCGCCAGCAGCCAAGCGGTAGCATTGGAGACCCAGTACTTC
d_gene: .; abundance: few; v_gene: TRBV18; j_gene: TRBJ1-4; len: 16; CDR3aa: CASSRGTGATNEKLFF; CDR3nt: TGTGCCAGCTCACGAGGGACGGGCGCAACTAATGAAAAACTGTTTTTT
d_gene: .; abundance: .; v_gene: TRBV29-1; j_gene: TRBJ1-1; len: 11; CDR3aa: CSGGVNTEAFF; CDR3nt: TGCAGCGGGGGGGTGAACACTGAAGCTTTCTTT
d_gene: TRBD1; abundance: few; v_gene: TRBV12-3/TRBV12-4; j_gene: TRBJ1-3; len: 15; CDR3aa: CASRYAGGGGNTIYF; CDR3nt: TGTGCCAGCAGATATGCAGGGGGCGGTGGAAACACCATATATTTT
d_gene: TRBD1; abundance: few; v_gene: TRBV12-3/TRBV12-4; j_gene: TRBJ2-2; len: 14; CDR3aa: CASSWAGGYGELFF; CDR3nt: TGTGCCAGCAGTTGGGCAGGGGGTTACGGGGAGCTGTTTTTT
d_gene: .; abundance: .; v_gene: TRBV12-3/TRBV12-4; j_gene: TRBJ2-3; len: 16; CDR3aa: CASSLNQGVGTDTQYF; CDR3nt: TGTGCCAGCAGTTTAAATCAGGGCGTGGGCACAGATACGCAGTATTTT
d_gene: TRBD1; abundance: .; v_gene: TRBV11-2; j_gene: TRBJ1-2; len: 16; CDR3aa: CASSLSRDRAYYGYTF; CDR3nt: TGTGCCAGCAGCCTCAGCCGGGACAGGGCGTACTATGGCTACACCTTC
d_gene: TRBD2; abundance: .; v_gene: TRBV18; j_gene: TRBJ2-1; len: 18; CDR3aa: CASSPTSGGPTGGNEQFF; CDR3nt: TGTGCCAGCTCCCCCACTAGCGGGGGGCCCACCGGGGGGAATGAGCAGTTCTTC
d_gene: TRBD2; abundance: .; v_gene: TRBV30; j_gene: TRBJ2-3; len: 14; CDR3aa: CAWSLAVSTDTQYF; CDR3nt: TGTGCCTGGAGTCTAGCGGTTAGCACAGATACGCAGTATTTT
d_gene: .; abundance: many; v_gene: TRBV5-4; j_gene: TRBJ2-1; len: 11; CDR3aa: CASSQYNEQFF; CDR3nt: TGTGCCAGCAGCCAATACAATGAGCAGTTCTTC
d_gene: TRBD2; abundance: .; v_gene: TRBV4-1; j_gene: TRBJ2-3; len: 13; CDR3aa: CASSPRKRDPQYF; CDR3nt: TGCGCCAGCAGCCCCCGGAAGCGGGACCCGCAGTATTTT